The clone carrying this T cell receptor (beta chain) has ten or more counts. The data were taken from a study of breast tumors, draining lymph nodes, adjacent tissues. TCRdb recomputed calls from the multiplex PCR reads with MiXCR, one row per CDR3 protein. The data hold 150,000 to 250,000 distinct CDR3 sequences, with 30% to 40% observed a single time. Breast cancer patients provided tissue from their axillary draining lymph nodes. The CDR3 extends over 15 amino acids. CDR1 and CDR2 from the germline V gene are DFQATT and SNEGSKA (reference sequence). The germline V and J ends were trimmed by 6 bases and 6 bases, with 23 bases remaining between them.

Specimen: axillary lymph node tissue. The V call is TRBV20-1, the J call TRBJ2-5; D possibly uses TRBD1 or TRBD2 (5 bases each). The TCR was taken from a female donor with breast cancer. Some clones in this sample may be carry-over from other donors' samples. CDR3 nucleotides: TGCAGTGCCACGAGTGGGGGAGAGTACTGGCAGACCCAGTACTTC. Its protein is CSATSGGEYWQTQYF.